The clone carrying this T cell receptor beta chain was counted ten times or more. Amplification of TCR beta CDR3 regions was performed using RNA transcripts as template. During a first-round RT-PCR of the TCR CDR3, the HTBI primer set was used. TCRdb reanalysed the multiplex PCR reads using MiXCR and keeps one entry per CDR3 protein. The sample shows about 330,000 distinct CDR3 sequences, roughly 15% of them seen only once. The entry originates in a study of T cells in Graves' hyperthyroidism and ophthalmopathy. After removal of 5 bases from V and 1 base from J, the junction contained 7 bases not matched to a gene. Germline V gene sequence: CDR1 SGHTA, CDR2 FQGNSA. This CDR3 is built from 15 residues.

What was sequenced was blood. The chain combines TRBV7-2 with TRBJ1-1; the match to TRBD1 covers 7 bases. The sequence came from a woman in her thirties or forties with Graves' ophthalmopathy. CDR3 nucleotides: TGTGCCAGCAGCCTGATACAGGGGTCGAACACTGAAGCTTTCTTT. It is translated as CASSLIQGSNTEAFF.